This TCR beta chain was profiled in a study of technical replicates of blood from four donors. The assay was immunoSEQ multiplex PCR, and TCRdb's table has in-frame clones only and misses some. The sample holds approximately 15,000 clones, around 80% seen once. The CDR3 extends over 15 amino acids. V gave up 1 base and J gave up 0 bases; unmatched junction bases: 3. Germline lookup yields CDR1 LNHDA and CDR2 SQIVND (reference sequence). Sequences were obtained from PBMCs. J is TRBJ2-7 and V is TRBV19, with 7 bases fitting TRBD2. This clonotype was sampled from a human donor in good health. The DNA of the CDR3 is TGTGCCAGTAGTATAGTACGGGACTACTCCTACGAGCAGTACTTC. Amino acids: CASSIVRDYSYEQYF.